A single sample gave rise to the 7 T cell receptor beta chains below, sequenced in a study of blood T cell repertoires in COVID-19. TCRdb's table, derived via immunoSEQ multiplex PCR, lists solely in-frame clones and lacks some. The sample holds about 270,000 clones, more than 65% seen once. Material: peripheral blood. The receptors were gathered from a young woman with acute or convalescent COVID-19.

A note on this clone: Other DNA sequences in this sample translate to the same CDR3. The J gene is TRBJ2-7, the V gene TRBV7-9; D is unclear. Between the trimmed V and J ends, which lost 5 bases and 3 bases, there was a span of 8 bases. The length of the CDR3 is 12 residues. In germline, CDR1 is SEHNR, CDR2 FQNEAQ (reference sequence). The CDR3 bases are TGTGCCAGCAGCCTGGCCCTCTACGAGCAGTACTTC. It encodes CASSLALYEQYF.

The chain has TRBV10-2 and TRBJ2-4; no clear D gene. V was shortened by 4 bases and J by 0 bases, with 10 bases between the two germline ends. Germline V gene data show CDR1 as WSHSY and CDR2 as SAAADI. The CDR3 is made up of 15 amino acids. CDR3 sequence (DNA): TGCGCCAGCAGTGTAGAAATCCAAGCCAAAAACATTCAGTACTTC. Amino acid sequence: CASSVEIQAKNIQYF.

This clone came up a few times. CDR3 DNA: TGTGCCAGCTCACGTCCTCCGGATACGCAGTATTTT. It specifies CASSRPPDTQYF. This sequence joins TRBV18 and TRBJ2-3; D unclear. Germline values: CDR1 KGHSH, CDR2 LQKENI. The CDR3 length is 12 residues. The V end lost 4 bases, the J end lost 6 bases, and 8 bases lay between the germline ends.

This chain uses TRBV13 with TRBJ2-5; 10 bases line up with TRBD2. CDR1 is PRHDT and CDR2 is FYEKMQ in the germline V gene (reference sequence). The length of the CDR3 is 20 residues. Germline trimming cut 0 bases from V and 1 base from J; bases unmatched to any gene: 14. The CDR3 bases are TGTGCCAGCAGCTTAGGTCGAGGACTAGCGGCCGGAAAAGGCCAAGAGACCCAGTACTTC. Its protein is CASSLGRGLAAGKGQETQYF.

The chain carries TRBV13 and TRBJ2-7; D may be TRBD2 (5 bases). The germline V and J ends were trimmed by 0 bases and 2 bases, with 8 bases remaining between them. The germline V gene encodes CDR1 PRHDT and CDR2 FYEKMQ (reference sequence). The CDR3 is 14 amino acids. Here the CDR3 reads CASSLGLATYEQYF. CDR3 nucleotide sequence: TGTGCCAGCAGCTTAGGCCTAGCTACCTACGAGCAGTACTTC.

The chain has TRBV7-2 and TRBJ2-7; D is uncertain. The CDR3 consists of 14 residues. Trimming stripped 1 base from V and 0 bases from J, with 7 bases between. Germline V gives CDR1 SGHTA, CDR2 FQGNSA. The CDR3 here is CASSLVRSSYEQYF. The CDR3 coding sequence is TGTGCCAGCAGCTTAGTGCGGAGCTCCTACGAGCAGTACTTC.

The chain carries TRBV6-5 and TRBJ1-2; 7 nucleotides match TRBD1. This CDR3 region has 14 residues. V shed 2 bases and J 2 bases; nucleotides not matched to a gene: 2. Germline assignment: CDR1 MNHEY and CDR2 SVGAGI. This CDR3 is CASSYKGQNYGYTF. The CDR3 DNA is TGTGCCAGCAGTTACAAGGGACAGAACTATGGCTACACCTTC.